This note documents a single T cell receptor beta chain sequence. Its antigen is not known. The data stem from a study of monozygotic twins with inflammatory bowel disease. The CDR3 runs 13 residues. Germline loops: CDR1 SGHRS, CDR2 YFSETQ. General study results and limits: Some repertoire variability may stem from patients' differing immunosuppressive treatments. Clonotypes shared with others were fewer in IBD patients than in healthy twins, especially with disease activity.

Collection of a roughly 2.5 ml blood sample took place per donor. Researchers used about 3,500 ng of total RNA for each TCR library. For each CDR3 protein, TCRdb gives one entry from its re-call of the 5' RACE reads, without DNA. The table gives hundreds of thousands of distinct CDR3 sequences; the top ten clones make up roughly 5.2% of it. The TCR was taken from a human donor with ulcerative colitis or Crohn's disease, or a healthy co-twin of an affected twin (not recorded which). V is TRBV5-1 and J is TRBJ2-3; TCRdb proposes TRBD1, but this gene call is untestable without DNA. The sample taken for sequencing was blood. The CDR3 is CASSLAGEDTQYF.